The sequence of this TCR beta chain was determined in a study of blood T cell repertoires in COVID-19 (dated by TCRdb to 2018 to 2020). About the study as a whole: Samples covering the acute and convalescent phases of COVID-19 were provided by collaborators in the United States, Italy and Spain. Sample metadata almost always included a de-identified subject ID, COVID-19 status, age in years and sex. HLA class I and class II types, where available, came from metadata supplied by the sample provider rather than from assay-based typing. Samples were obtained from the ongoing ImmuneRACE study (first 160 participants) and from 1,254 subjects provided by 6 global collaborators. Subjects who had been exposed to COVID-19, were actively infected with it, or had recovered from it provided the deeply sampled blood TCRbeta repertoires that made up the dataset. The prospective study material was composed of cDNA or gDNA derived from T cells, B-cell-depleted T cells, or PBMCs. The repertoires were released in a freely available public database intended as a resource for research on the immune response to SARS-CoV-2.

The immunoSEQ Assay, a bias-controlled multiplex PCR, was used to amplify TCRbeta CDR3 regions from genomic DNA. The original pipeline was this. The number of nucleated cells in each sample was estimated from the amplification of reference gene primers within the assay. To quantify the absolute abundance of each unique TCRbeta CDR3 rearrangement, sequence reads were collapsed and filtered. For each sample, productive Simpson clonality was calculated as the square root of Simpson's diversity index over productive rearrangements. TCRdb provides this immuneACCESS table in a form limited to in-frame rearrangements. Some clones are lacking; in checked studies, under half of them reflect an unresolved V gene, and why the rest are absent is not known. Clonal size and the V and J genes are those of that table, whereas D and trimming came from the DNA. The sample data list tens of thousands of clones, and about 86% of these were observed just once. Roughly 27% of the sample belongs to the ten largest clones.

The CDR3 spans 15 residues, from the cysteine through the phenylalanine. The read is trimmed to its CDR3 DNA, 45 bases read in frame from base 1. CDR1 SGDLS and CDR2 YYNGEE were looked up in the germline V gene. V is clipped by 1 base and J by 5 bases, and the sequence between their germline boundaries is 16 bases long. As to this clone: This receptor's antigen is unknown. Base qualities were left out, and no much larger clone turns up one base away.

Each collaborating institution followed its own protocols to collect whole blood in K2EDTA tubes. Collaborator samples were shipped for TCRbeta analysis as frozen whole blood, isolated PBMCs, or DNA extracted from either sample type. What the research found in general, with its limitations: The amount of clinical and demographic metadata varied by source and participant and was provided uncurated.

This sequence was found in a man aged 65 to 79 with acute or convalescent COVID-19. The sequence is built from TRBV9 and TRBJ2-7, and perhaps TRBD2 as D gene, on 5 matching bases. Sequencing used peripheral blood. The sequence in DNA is TGTGCCAGCAGCGTATCGCCCGGTGGGAGCCACGAGCAGTACTTC. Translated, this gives CASSVSPGGSHEQYF.